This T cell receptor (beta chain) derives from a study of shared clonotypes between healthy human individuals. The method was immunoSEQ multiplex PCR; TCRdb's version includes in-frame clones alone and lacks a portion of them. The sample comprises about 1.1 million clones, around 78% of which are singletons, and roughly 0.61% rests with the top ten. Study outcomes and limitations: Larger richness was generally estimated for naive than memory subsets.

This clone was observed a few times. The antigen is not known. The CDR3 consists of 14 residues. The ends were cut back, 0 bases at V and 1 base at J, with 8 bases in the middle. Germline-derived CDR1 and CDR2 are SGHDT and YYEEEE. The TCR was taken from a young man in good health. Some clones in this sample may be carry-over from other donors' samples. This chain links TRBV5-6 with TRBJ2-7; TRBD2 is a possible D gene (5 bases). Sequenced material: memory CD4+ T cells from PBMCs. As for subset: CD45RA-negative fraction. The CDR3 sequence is CASSLGWESYEQYF. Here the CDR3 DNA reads TGTGCCAGCAGCTTGGGGTGGGAGTCCTACGAGCAGTACTTC.